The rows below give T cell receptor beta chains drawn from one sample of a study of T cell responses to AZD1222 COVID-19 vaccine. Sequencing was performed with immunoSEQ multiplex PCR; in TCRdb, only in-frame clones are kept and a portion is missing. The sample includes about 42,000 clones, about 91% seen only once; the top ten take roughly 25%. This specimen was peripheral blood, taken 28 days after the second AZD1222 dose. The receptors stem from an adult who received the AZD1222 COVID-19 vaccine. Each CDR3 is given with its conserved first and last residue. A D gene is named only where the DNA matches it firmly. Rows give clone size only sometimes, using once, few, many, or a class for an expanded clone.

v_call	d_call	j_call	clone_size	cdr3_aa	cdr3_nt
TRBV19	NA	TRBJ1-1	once	CASSPKTGRGTEAFF	TGTGCCAGTAGTCCAAAGACAGGCCGGGGCACTGAAGCTTTCTTT
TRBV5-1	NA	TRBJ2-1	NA	CASSGGQASYNEQFF	TGCGCCAGCAGCGGTGGGCAGGCCTCCTACAATGAGCAGTTCTTC
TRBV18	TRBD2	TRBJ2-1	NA	CASSPLGLADEQFF	TGTGCCAGCTCACCATTGGGACTAGCAGATGAGCAGTTCTTC
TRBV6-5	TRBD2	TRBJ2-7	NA	CASSPVAGVYEQYF	TGTGCCAGCAGTCCCGTAGCGGGAGTCTACGAGCAGTACTTC
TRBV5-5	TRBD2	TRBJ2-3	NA	CASSSPREGTDTQYF	TGTGCCAGCAGCTCCCCCCGGGAGGGCACAGATACGCAGTATTTT
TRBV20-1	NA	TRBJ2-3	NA	CSASDLSTDTQYF	TGCAGTGCTAGTGATCTGAGCACAGATACGCAGTATTTT
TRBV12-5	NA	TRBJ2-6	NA	CAWGAGGTGANVLTF	TGTGCTTGGGGGGCCGGGGGGACGGGGGCCAACGTCCTGACTTTC
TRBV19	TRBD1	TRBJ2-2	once	CASSIWDSPTGELFF	TGTGCCAGTAGTATTTGGGACAGTCCCACCGGGGAGCTGTTTTTT
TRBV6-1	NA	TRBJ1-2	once	CASSEEGPGGYTF	TGTGCCAGCAGTGAAGAGGGGCCGGGCGGCTACACCTTC
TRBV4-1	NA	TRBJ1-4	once	CASNKGSGASLVREKLFF	TGCGCCAGCAACAAGGGGTCCGGGGCCAGCCTGGTCCGGGAAAAACTGTTTTTT
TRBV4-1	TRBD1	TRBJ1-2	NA	CASSQDLGDRGLLYGYTF	TGCGCCAGCAGCCAAGATCTGGGAGACAGGGGGCTTCTCTATGGCTACACCTTC
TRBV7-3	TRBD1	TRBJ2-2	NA	CASSLQAGGPGELFF	TGTGCCAGCAGCCTCCAGGCAGGGGGCCCCGGGGAGCTGTTTTTT
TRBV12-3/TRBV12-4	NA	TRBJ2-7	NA	CASSLGVEQYF	TGTGCCAGCAGCCTTGGGGTCGAGCAGTACTTC
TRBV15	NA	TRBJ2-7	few	CATSRDKSTGTKYF	TGTGCCACCAGCAGAGACAAGTCGACGGGAACAAAGTACTTC
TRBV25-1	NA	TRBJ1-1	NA	CASSEFGDGTEAFF	TGTGCCAGCAGTGAATTTGGGGACGGCACTGAAGCTTTCTTT
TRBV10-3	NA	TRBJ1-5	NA	CAISEQFNQPQHF	TGTGCCATCAGTGAACAATTCAATCAGCCCCAGCATTTT
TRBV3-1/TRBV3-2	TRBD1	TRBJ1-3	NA	CASTKQGESGNTIYF	TGTGCCAGCACCAAACAGGGGGAATCTGGAAACACCATATATTTT
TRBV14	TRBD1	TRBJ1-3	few	CASSQEGGQPSYF	TGTGCCAGCAGCCAAGAGGGGGGACAGCCATCGTATTTT
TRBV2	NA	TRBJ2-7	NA	CASSDQTRTDYEQYF	TGTGCCAGCAGTGATCAGACACGGACTGACTACGAGCAGTACTTC
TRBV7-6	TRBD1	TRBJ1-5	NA	CASSSGQGGNQPQHF	TGTGCCAGCAGCTCCGGACAGGGGGGCAATCAGCCCCAGCATTTT
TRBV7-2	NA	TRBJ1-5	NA	CASSPSRELEPQHF	TGTGCCAGCAGCCCTAGCCGGGAATTGGAGCCCCAGCATTTT
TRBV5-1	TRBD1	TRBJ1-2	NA	CASSSQGDHGYTF	TGCGCCAGCAGCTCACAGGGGGATCATGGCTACACCTTC
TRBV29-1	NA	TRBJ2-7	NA	CSVAQRSTYEQYF	TGCAGCGTTGCCCAGCGGAGCACCTACGAGCAGTACTTC
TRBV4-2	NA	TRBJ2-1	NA	CASSQDQRGSNEQFF	TGTGCCAGCAGCCAGGACCAACGGGGATCCAATGAGCAGTTCTTC
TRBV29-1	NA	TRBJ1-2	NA	CSVDSGVLYGYTF	TGCAGCGTTGATTCCGGGGTCCTCTATGGCTACACCTTC
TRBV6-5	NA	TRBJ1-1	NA	CASSYGSGNTEAFF	TGTGCCAGCAGTTACGGGTCAGGGAACACTGAAGCTTTCTTT
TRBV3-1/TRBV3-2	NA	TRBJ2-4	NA	CASSQTWKENIQYF	TGTGCCAGCAGCCAAACCTGGAAGGAAAACATTCAGTACTTC
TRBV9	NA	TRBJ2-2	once	CASSVRGNGELFF	TGTGCCAGCAGCGTGAGGGGAAACGGGGAGCTGTTTTTT
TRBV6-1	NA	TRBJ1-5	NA	CASSEGQRNQPQHF	TGTGCCAGCAGTGAAGGACAGCGCAATCAGCCCCAGCATTTT
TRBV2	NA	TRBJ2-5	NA	CASSDGGSRETQYF	TGTGCCAGCAGTGATGGCGGGTCCCGGGAGACCCAGTACTTC
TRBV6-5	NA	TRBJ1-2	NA	CASSYSLRVHTYGYTF	TGTGCCAGCAGTTACTCGCTTCGTGTTCACACCTATGGCTACACCTTC
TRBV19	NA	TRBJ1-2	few	CASSTPGETNYGYTF	TGTGCCAGTAGTACCCCAGGGGAAACTAACTATGGCTACACCTTC
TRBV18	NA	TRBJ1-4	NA	CASSPLVGEKLFF	TGTGCCAGCTCTCCCCTCGTCGGGGAAAAACTGTTTTTT
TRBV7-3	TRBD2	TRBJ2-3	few	CASSFTSGSHTDTQYF	TGTGCCAGCAGCTTCACTAGCGGGAGCCACACAGATACGCAGTATTTT
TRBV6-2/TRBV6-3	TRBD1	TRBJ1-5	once	CASSYSQGGQPQHF	TGTGCCAGCAGTTACTCGCAGGGGGGGCAGCCCCAGCATTTT
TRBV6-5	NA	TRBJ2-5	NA	CASSPTRLRTQYF	TGTGCCAGCAGTCCGACTCGCCTGAGGACCCAGTACTTC
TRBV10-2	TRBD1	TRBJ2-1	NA	CASMLGTGGNEQFF	TGCGCCAGCATGTTAGGGACAGGAGGGAATGAGCAGTTCTTC
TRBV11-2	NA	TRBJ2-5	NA	CASSRKDREETQYF	TGTGCCAGCAGCCGTAAGGACAGAGAAGAGACCCAGTACTTC
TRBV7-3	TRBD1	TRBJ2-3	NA	CASSLGDRGSSTDTQYF	TGTGCCAGCAGCTTAGGGGACAGGGGTTCGAGCACAGATACGCAGTATTTT
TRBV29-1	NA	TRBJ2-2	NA	CSVERWTGELFF	TGCAGCGTTGAGAGGTGGACCGGGGAGCTGTTTTTT
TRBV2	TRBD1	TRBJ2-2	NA	CASSESDRPFPGELFF	TGTGCCAGCAGTGAGTCGGACAGGCCCTTTCCCGGGGAGCTGTTTTTT